This T cell receptor (beta chain) was documented in a study of shared clonotypes between healthy human individuals. Whole-study results and caveats: Investigators collected only blood, and repertoires in tissues likely differ. Sequencing depth was expected to influence donor clonotype sharing.

The CDR3 has 13 residues. Per germline, CDR1 GTSNPN and CDR2 SVGIG (reference sequence). The ends were cut back, 4 bases at V and 7 bases at J, with 14 bases in the middle. In its sample, this clone was seen a few times. What it binds is not known. Replicate PCRs for unsorted PBMC used approximately 0.3 ug DNA (approximately 33,000 T cell genomes). Method: immunoSEQ multiplex PCR; TCRdb's copy keeps in-frame clones and lacks some. The data hold fewer than 650,000 clones, with about 79% observed a single time. This chain uses TRBV30 with TRBJ1-5; D call uncertain. The clonotype was recovered from a woman in her thirties or forties in good health. Some clones in this sample may be carry-over from other donors' samples. The sample consisted of PBMCs. CDR3 protein: CAWNIGLNQPQHF. The CDR3 DNA reads TGTGCCTGGAATATAGGGTTGAACCAGCCCCAGCATTTT.